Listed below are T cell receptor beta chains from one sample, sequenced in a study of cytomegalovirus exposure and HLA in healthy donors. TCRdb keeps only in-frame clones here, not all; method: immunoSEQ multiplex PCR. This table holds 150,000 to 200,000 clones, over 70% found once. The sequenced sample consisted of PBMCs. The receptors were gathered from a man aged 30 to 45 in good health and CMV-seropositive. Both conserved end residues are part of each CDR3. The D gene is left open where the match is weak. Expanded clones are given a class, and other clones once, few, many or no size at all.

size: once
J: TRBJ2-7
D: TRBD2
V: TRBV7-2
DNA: TGTGCCAGCAGCTTAAGATGGACTAGCGGGGGCTCAGGGTACGAGCAGTACTTC
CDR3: CASSLRWTSGGSGYEQYF

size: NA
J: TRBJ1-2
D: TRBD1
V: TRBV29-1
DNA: TGCAGCGTTAGGGACAGAGGCTATGGCTACACCTTC
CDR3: CSVRDRGYGYTF

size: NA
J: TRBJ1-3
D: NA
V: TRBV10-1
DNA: TGCGCCAGCGCAGGGAACCTTGGAAACACCATATATTTT
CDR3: CASAGNLGNTIYF

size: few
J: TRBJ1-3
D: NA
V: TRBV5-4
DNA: TGTGCCAGCAGCTTGGGGCTAGTGGGTGGAAACACCATATATTTT
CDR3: CASSLGLVGGNTIYF

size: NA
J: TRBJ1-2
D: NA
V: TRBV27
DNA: TGTGCCAGCAGTTTATCGAAGGGGAACTATGGCTACACCTTC
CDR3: CASSLSKGNYGYTF

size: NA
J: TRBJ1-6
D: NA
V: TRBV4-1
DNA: TGCGCCAGCAGCCTTAGCTCAGGGGCCAATGGTTCACCCCTCCACTTT
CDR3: CASSLSSGANGSPLHF

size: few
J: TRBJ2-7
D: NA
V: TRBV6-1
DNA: TGTGCCAGCAGTGGGGCGCGGAGGGCAAGCTCCTACGAGCAGTACTTC
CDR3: CASSGARRASSYEQYF

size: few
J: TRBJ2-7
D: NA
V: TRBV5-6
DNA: TGTGCCAGCAGCTTGAGGGGAGGAGCGGTGGAGCAGTACTTC
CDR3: CASSLRGGAVEQYF

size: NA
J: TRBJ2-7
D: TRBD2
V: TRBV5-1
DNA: TGCGCCAGCAGCCCTCTCGGGAGGAGAAACGAGCAGTACTTC
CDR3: CASSPLGRRNEQYF

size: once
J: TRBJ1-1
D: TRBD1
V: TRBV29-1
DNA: TGCAGCGCCCAGCAAGGGACAGGGTATTATGTCGACACTGAAGCTTTCTTT
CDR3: CSAQQGTGYYVDTEAFF

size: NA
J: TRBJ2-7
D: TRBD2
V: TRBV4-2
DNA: TGTGCCAGCAGCCAAGAGGTAGCGGGGGGTTCCTACGAGCAGTACTTC
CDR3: CASSQEVAGGSYEQYF

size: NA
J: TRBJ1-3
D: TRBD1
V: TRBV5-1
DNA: TGCGCCAGCAGCACGGGACAGGGTGGTGGAAACACCATATATTTT
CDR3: CASSTGQGGGNTIYF

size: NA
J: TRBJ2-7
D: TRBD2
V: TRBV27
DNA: TGTGCCAGCCAAAGCGGGGCGACCTCCTACGAGCAGTACTTC
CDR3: CASQSGATSYEQYF

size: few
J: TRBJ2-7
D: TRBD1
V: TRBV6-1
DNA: TGTGCCAGTATCCGACAGGGCGGAAACTACGAGCAGTACTTC
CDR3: CASIRQGGNYEQYF

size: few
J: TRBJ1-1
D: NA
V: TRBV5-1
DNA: TGCGCCAGCAGCTTGGGCGGGGAGGGGAACACTGAAGCTTTCTTT
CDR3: CASSLGGEGNTEAFF

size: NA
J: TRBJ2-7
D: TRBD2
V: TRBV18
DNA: TGTGCCAGCTCCGTCTTGACTAGCGGGAGTAACGAGCAGTACTTC
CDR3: CASSVLTSGSNEQYF

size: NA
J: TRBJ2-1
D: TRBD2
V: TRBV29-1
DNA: TGCAGCGCCGAGGGAGGGACCTACAATGAGCAGTTCTTC
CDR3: CSAEGGTYNEQFF

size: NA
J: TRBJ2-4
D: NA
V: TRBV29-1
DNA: TGCAGCGTTGAATTGCCCGGGTCCAAAAACATTCAGTACTTC
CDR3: CSVELPGSKNIQYF

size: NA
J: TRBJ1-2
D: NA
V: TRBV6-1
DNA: TGTGCCAGCAGTGAAGGCAGGGGCTATGGCTACACCTTC
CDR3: CASSEGRGYGYTF

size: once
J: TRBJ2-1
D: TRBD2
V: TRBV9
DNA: TGTGCCAGCAGCGCCCAAATACTAGCGGGCAACAATGAGCAGTTCTTC
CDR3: CASSAQILAGNNEQFF

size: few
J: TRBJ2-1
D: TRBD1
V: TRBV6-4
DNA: TGTGCCAGCAGTGCCGGGACGACAGGGTACAATGAGCAGTTCTTC
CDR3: CASSAGTTGYNEQFF

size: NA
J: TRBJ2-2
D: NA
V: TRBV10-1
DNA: TGCGCCAGCAGTGACCGTCCCGTCCCCGGGGAGCTGTTTTTT
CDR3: CASSDRPVPGELFF

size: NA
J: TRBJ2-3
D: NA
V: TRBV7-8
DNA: TGTGCCAGCAGCGGGAGGAATAGAGATACGCAGTATTTT
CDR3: CASSGRNRDTQYF

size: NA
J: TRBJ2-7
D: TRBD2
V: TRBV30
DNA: TGTGCCTGGAGTTGGCGTAGCGGGAGGGACGAGCAGTACTTC
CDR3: CAWSWRSGRDEQYF

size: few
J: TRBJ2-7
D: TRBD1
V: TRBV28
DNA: TGTGCCACCGCCGGGCCAGGGGGTTTAAACGAGCAGTACTTC
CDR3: CATAGPGGLNEQYF

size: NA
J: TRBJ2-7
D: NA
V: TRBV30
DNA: TGTGCCTGGAGAGGGGAAAGACAGGCTTTGGGGGAGCAGTACTTC
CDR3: CAWRGERQALGEQYF

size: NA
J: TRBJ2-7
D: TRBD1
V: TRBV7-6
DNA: TGTGCCAGCAGCCCTCGGACAGGGAATAACGAGCAGTACTTC
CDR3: CASSPRTGNNEQYF

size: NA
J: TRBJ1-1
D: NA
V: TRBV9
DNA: TGTGCCAGCAGCGACCAGGGCGCTGAAGCTTTCTTT
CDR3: CASSDQGAEAFF

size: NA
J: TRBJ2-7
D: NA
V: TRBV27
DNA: TGTGCCACCAAAAAGGGGGACCAGAGCGTCGAGCAGTACTTC
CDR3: CATKKGDQSVEQYF

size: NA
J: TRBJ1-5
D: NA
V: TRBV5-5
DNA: TGTGCCAGCAGCAGCCGACCGGGGGGTCAGCCCCAGCATTTT
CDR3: CASSSRPGGQPQHF